This T cell receptor (beta chain) was obtained from a study of T cell repertoires in cytomegalovirus infection. TCRdb ran MiXCR on the reads and lists one entry per CDR3 protein. Of some 150,000 distinct CDR3 sequences listed, around 20% are singletons. This clonotype was recorded at least ten times. Its antigen is unknown. Whole-study results and caveats: In two of eight donors, the top clonotype was HLA-C-restricted CMV-specific. The cumulative frequency of public TCR beta families identified carriers of CMV plus the relevant HLA.

With 6 bases removed from V and 7 bases from J, the gap between germline ends came to 21 bases. Germline CDR1 is SEHNR and CDR2 is FQNEAQ (reference sequence). CDR3 length equals 16 residues. This rearrangement joins TRBV7-9 to TRBJ1-4; no firm D call. The TCR comes from a human donor in good health (CMV status not recorded). Some clones in this sample may be carry-over from other donors' samples. Sequenced sample: PBMCs. The CDR3 spells CASSSSLHGSSEKLFF. In DNA form, the CDR3 reads TGTGCCAGCAGTTCTTCTCTCCACGGTTCTAGTGAAAAACTGTTTTTT.